A single sample gave rise to the 24 T cell receptor beta chains below, sequenced in a study of shared T cell receptors in the human thymus. Data came from immunoSEQ multiplex PCR; TCRdb stores just in-frame clones and leaves some out. Counted here are about 660,000 clones, around 89% occurring once; the ten biggest clones make up around 0.01%. This sample was shared with a second study, whose subject was human thymus T cells.

The sequenced sample was thymocytes. All receptors derive from a boy under two years old with a congenital heart defect.

The genes are TRBV2 and TRBJ2-1; 7 positions agree with TRBD2. This CDR3 is 15 amino acids long. J was trimmed by 6 bases and V by 6 bases; bases with no gene match: 11. Germline assignment: CDR1 SNHLY and CDR2 FYNNEI. The CDR3 loop reads CASRPGEGPLNEQFF. DNA for the CDR3: TGTGCCAGCAGGCCCGGGGAGGGCCCTCTCAATGAGCAGTTCTTC.

The chain uses TRBV11-1 and TRBJ2-5; D is unresolved. The V end was cut by 7 bases, the J end by 5 bases, with 14 bases between. The CDR3 runs to 13 residues. The germline CDR1 and CDR2 sequences are SGHAT and FQDESV (reference sequence). CDR3 nucleotides: TGTGCCAGCACCCGACTCACCACGGAGACCCAGTACTTC. It codes for CASTRLTTETQYF. The whole variable domain, filled in from reference TRBV11-1 and TRBJ2-5, reads EAEVAQSPRYKITEKSQAVAFWCDPISGHATLYWYRQILGQGPELLVQFQDESVVDDSQLPKDRFSAERLKGVDSTLKIQPAELGDSAMYLCASTRLTTETQYFGPGTRLLVL.

The chain combines TRBV6-5 with TRBJ2-3; TRBD1 might be the D (5 bases). From germline, CDR1 is MNHEY and CDR2 SVGAGI. The CDR3 has 16 residues. V lost 2 bases and J lost 0, with 12 bases in between. The CDR3 region has the DNA TGTGCCAGCAGTTACACCCTGGACATAAGCACAGATACGCAGTATTTT. Amino acids: CASSYTLDISTDTQYF.

This rearrangement joins TRBV5-1 to TRBJ2-7; 8 nucleotides line up with TRBD1. This CDR3 has 14 residues. Germline V gene lookup returns CDR1 SGHRS and CDR2 YFSETQ. V lost 7 bases to trimming and J lost 2 bases; unmatched junction nucleotides: 8. The CDR3 nucleotides read TGCGCCAGCGGTAGGAGACAGGGGCCCTACGAGCAGTACTTC. It specifies CASGRRQGPYEQYF.

The chain has TRBV9 and TRBJ2-3; TRBD2 agrees at 7 bases. Germline V gene sequence: CDR1 SGDLS, CDR2 YYNGEE. V shed 3 bases and J 2 bases; nucleotides not matched to a gene: 6. The CDR3 is 15 amino acids. For the CDR3, the DNA is TGTGCCAGCAGCGCCCACGGGACTACCACAGATACGCAGTATTTT. Amino acid sequence: CASSAHGTTTDTQYF.

This sequence joins TRBV4-3 and TRBJ2-1; 13 nucleotides align to TRBD2. With V trimmed by 0 bases and J by 6 bases, 14 bases remained unmatched. The CDR3 is 20 residues long. CDR1 and CDR2 (germline): LGHNA, YSLEER. CDR3: CASSQDSLHLTSGRPNEQFF. The CDR3 DNA sequence: TGCGCCAGCAGCCAAGATTCCCTCCACCTGACTAGCGGGAGGCCCAATGAGCAGTTCTTC.

This chain joins TRBV13 and TRBJ2-7; tentative D call: TRBD1 (6 bases). Deletions cut 5 bases from V and 7 bases from J, with 24 bases between. CDR1 is PRHDT, CDR2 FYEKMQ, per germline (reference sequence). CDR3 size: 16 residues. The CDR3 coding sequence is TGTGCCAGCAGCCTAGTACCCAACACAGGGTTGGATGAGCAGTACTTC. Translating it yields CASSLVPNTGLDEQYF.

This chain connects TRBV11-1 to TRBJ2-5; perhaps TRBD2 as D (6 bases). The CDR3 has 16 residues. The V gene's germline CDR1 is SGHAT and CDR2 FQDESV (reference sequence). Trimming cost V 2 bases and J 5 bases, with 18 bases left between them. In DNA form, the CDR3 reads TGTGCCAGCAGCTTAATATTTAGCCAGGAGGGGGAGACCCAGTACTTC. Protein product: CASSLIFSQEGETQYF. Full variable domain (missing parts from reference TRBV11-1 and TRBJ2-5): EAEVAQSPRYKITEKSQAVAFWCDPISGHATLYWYRQILGQGPELLVQFQDESVVDDSQLPKDRFSAERLKGVDSTLKIQPAELGDSAMYLCASSLIFSQEGETQYFGPGTRLLVL.

The genes are TRBV19 and TRBJ1-4, with TRBD1 as a possible D gene (6 bases). The CDR3 totals 17 residues. The germline CDR1 and CDR2 sequences are LNHDA and SQIVND (reference sequence). With 3 bases removed from V and 0 bases from J, the gap between germline ends came to 14 bases. The DNA for the CDR3 is TGTGCCAGTAGTATTACAGGGTCAAGAGCAACTAATGAAAAACTGTTTTTT. The encoded protein is CASSITGSRATNEKLFF.

The J gene is TRBJ2-7, the V gene TRBV28, with D possibly TRBD2 on 5 matching bases. The germline V gene encodes CDR1 MDHEN and CDR2 SYDVKM. Trimming removed 3 bases from V and 5 bases from J, with 17 bases in between. The CDR3 is made up of 15 amino acids. Here the CDR3 reads CASSLRAIRGHEQYF. CDR3 nucleotide sequence: TGTGCCAGCAGTTTGCGGGCTATTCGTGGCCACGAGCAGTACTTC.

CDR3 residues: CAISEPQGFSGNTIYF. CDR3 DNA: TGTGCCATCAGTGAGCCTCAGGGGTTCTCTGGAAACACCATATATTTT. The genes are TRBV10-3 and TRBJ1-3, with a possible D match to TRBD1 (6 bases). Germline CDR1 and CDR2: ENHRY and SYGVKD. The V and J ends lost 2 bases and 0 bases respectively, with 11 bases between them. The CDR3 runs 16 residues.

In its sample, this clone was seen a few times. The CDR3: CASSRVGAEGLRSGNTIYF. The CDR3 DNA follows: TGCGCCAGCAGCCGAGTAGGAGCAGAGGGACTGAGGTCTGGAAACACCATATATTTT. The chain recombines TRBV4-1 with TRBJ1-3, with D possibly being TRBD1 (5 bases). V was trimmed by 4 bases and J by 1 base, leaving 23 bases between them. Germline V gives CDR1 MGHRA, CDR2 YSYEKL. CDR3 length equals 19 residues.

The chain links TRBV25-1 to TRBJ2-1; a possible D gene is TRBD1 (6 bases). Germline V gene sequence: CDR1 MGHDK, CDR2 SYGVNS. CDR3 size: 17 residues. The V and J ends lost 3 bases and 7 bases respectively, with 22 bases between them. DNA of the CDR3: TGTGCCAGCAGTGATTGGGGACACCCGCGCGAGGTGAATGAGCAGTTCTTC. Residues: CASSDWGHPREVNEQFF. Together with reference TRBV25-1 and TRBJ2-1, the CDR3 gives the full variable domain: EADIYQTPRYLVIGTGKKITLECSQTMGHDKMYWYQQDPGMELHLIHYSYGVNSTEKGDLSSESTVSRIRTEHFPLTLESARPSHTSQYLCASSDWGHPREVNEQFFGPGTRLTVL.

The genes are TRBV5-6 and TRBJ2-5; TRBD2 matches at 8 bases. J lost 1 base, V lost 2 bases, and 7 bases had no gene match. This CDR3 comprises 16 residues. Germline V gives CDR1 SGHDT, CDR2 YYEEEE. CDR3 DNA: TGTGCCAGCAGCTTTGGGTTAGCGGGGACCCAAGAGACCCAGTACTTC. Translated, it gives CASSFGLAGTQETQYF.

This clone came up once. The chain links TRBV4-3 to TRBJ2-1; TRBD1 matches 7 bases. Germline V gene data show CDR1 as LGHNA and CDR2 as YSLEER. Losses at the gene ends were 0 bases for V and 4 bases for J; bases not matched to a gene: 9. This CDR3 has 17 residues. The CDR3: CASSQDRPDRQYNEQFF. For the CDR3, the DNA is TGCGCCAGCAGCCAAGATCGACCGGACAGGCAGTACAATGAGCAGTTCTTC.

The rearrangement links TRBV11-2 to TRBJ1-2; D ambiguous. Germline lookup yields CDR1 SGHAT and CDR2 FQNNGV. CDR3 length: 16 amino acids. Trimming removed 1 base at V and 0 bases at J, with 12 bases between. The CDR3 sequence: CASSLVHQAANYGYTF. DNA for the CDR3: TGTGCCAGCAGCTTAGTTCACCAGGCCGCTAACTATGGCTACACCTTC.

The V and J genes are TRBV5-4 and TRBJ1-2; D ambiguous. Trimming shortened V by 1 base and J by 4 bases, and 29 bases separated the two germline ends. The CDR3 totals 20 residues. From germline, CDR1 is SGHNT and CDR2 YYREEE (reference sequence). The CDR3 bases are TGTGCCAGCAGCTTGTACGCGTCGATGCCCCTAAGCCCCCTGCCCTATGGCTACACCTTC. This translates into CASSLYASMPLSPLPYGYTF.

This chain links TRBV11-2 with TRBJ2-7; 7 bases line up with TRBD1. Per the germline V gene, CDR1 is SGHAT and CDR2 is FQNNGV. V lost 5 bases, J lost 0 bases, and 10 bases stayed unmatched. There are 16 residues in the CDR3. CDR3 loop: CASSPLLGQASYEQYF. The CDR3 DNA reads as TGTGCCAGCAGCCCTCTCCTCGGACAGGCCTCCTACGAGCAGTACTTC.

V usage is TRBV7-2 and J usage is TRBJ2-1; 8 nucleotides match TRBD2. With V trimmed by 5 bases and J by 6 bases, 9 bases remained unmatched. CDR1 is SGHTA and CDR2 is FQGNSA in the germline V gene. The CDR3 loop spans 15 amino acids. The CDR3 protein is CASSAPAAGGNEQFF. The CDR3 DNA is TGTGCCAGCAGCGCCCCGGCGGCGGGAGGCAATGAGCAGTTCTTC.

This chain links TRBV28 with TRBJ2-6, with 7 bases aligning to TRBD2. Trimming removed 7 bases from V and 1 base from J; junction bases left unmatched: 7. CDR1 and CDR2 from the germline V gene are MDHEN and SYDVKM. The CDR3 runs to 16 residues. CDR3: CASTPPRGSGANVLTF. The CDR3 DNA reads as TGTGCCAGCACCCCCCCGCGGGGGTCTGGGGCCAACGTCCTGACTTTC.

This chain uses TRBV4-1 with TRBJ2-1; 7 bases match TRBD2. CDR3 length: 13 amino acids. Germline V gives CDR1 MGHRA, CDR2 YSYEKL. V shed 0 bases and J 15 bases; nucleotides not matched to a gene: 8. The DNA of the CDR3 is TGCGCCAGCAGCCAAGATTGGTGGGGGGAGGGGTTCTTC. The encoded protein is CASSQDWWGEGFF.

The rearrangement joins TRBV6-4 to TRBJ1-1, with D maybe TRBD1 (5 bases). V lost 6 bases to trimming and J lost 3 bases, with 14 bases between them. CDR1 is MRHNA and CDR2 is SNTAGT in the germline V gene. The length of the CDR3 is 14 residues. The CDR3 DNA reads as TGTGCCAGCAGGAAAGGGGCGTCGCACACTGAAGCTTTCTTT. It translates to CASRKGASHTEAFF.

Of note for this clone: This specimen includes other DNA sequences encoding the same CDR3. The chain carries TRBV6-5 and TRBJ2-5; no firm D call. The CDR3 is made up of 14 amino acids. V shed 2 bases and J shed 2 bases, with 9 bases lying between them. Germline assignment: CDR1 MNHEY and CDR2 SVGAGI. The CDR3: CASSYGAPQETQYF. The DNA for the CDR3 is TGTGCCAGCAGTTACGGAGCTCCTCAAGAGACCCAGTACTTC.

The chain couples TRBV6-1 to TRBJ2-1; 9 bases agree with TRBD2. CDR1 MNHNS and CDR2 SASEGT come from the germline V gene. The CDR3 contains 17 residues. The V segment lost 2 bases and the J segment 0 bases; nucleotides outside the gene matches: 5. CDR3 DNA: TGTGCCAGCAGTGAATGGCTAGCGGGACTCTCCTACAATGAGCAGTTCTTC. It codes for CASSEWLAGLSYNEQFF.